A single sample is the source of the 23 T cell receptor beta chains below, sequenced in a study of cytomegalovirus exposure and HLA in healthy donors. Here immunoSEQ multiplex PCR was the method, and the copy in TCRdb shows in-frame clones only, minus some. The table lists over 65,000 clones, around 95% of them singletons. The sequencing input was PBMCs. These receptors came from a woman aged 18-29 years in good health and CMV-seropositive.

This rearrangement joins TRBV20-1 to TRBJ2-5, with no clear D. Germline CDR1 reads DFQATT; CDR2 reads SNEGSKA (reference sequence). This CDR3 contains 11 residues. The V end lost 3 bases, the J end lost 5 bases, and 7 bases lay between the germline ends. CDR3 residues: CSARSRETQYF. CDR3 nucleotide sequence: TGCAGTGCTAGGTCTAGGGAGACCCAGTACTTC.

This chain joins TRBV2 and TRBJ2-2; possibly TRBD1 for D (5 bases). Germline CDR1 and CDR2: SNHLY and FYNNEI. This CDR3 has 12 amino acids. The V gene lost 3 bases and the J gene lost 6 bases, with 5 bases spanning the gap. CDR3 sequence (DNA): TGTGCCAGCAGTGAGGGGCCCGGGGAGCTGTTTTTT. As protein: CASSEGPGELFF. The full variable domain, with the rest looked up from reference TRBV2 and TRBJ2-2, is EPEVTQTPSHQVTQMGQEVILRCVPISNHLYFYWYRQILGQKVEFLVSFYNNEISEKSEIFDDQFSVERPDGSNFTLKIRSTKLEDSAMYFCASSEGPGELFFGEGSRLTVL.

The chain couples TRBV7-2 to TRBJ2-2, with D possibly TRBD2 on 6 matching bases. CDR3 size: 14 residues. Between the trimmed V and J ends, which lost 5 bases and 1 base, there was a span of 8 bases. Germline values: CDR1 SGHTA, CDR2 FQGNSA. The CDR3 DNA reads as TGTGCCAGCAGCCTGGGACTGAACACCGGGGAGCTGTTTTTT. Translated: CASSLGLNTGELFF. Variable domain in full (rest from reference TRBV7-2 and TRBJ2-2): GAGVSQSPSNKVTEKGKDVELRCDPISGHTALYWYRQSLGQGLEFLIYFQGNSAPDKSGLPSDRFSAERTGGSVSTLTIQRTQQEDSAVYLCASSLGLNTGELFFGEGSRLTVL.

CDR3 coding DNA: TGTGCCATCAGTGGCAGGGAAGACTATGGCTACACCTTC. It specifies CAISGREDYGYTF. The chain links TRBV10-3 to TRBJ1-2, with D possibly matching TRBD1 (5 bases). V lost 4 bases and J 3 bases, leaving 9 bases between the germline ends. CDR3 size: 13 residues. CDR1 and CDR2 (germline): ENHRY, SYGVKD.

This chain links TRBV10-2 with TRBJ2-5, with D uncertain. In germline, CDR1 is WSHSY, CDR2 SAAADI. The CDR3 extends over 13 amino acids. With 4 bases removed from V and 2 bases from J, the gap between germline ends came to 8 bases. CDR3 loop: CASSVSRQETQYF. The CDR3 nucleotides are TGCGCCAGCAGTGTGTCCAGACAAGAGACCCAGTACTTC.

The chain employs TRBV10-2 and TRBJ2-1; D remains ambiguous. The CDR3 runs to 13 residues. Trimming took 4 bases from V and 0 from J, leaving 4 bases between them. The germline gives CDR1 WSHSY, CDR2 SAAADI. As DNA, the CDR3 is TGCGCCAGCAGTGGTAGCTCCTACAATGAGCAGTTCTTC. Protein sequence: CASSGSSYNEQFF.

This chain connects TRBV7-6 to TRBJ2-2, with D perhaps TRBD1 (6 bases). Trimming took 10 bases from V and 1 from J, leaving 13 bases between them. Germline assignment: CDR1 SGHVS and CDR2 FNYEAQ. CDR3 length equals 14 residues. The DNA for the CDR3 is TGTGCCACCAGAGAGGACAGGAACACCGGGGAGCTGTTTTTT. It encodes CATREDRNTGELFF.

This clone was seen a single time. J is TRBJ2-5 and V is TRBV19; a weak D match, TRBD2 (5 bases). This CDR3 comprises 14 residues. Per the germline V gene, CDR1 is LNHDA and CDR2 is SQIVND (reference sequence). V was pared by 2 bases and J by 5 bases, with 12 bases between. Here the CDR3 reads CASSISPGMETQYF. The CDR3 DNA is TGTGCCAGTAGTATAAGTCCCGGGATGGAGACCCAGTACTTC.

As DNA, the CDR3 is TGTGCCAGCAGTCCCTACGGACTAGCGGGCTACGAGCAGTACTTC. It is translated as CASSPYGLAGYEQYF. The chain couples TRBV27 to TRBJ2-7, with TRBD2 matching over 11 bases. V gave up 5 bases and J gave up 3 bases; unmatched junction bases: 6. The CDR3 is 15 residues long. Germline V CDR1 and CDR2: MNHEY, SMNVEV (reference sequence).

The CDR3 DNA is TGTGCCAGCAGTTACTCGGCCACCAACAATGAGCAGTTCTTC. Protein sequence: CASSYSATNNEQFF. The chain is built from TRBV6-5 and TRBJ2-1; D gene uncertain. Germline loops: CDR1 MNHEY, CDR2 SVGAGI. This CDR3 has 14 residues. The germline V and J ends were trimmed by 0 bases and 5 bases, with 8 bases remaining between them.

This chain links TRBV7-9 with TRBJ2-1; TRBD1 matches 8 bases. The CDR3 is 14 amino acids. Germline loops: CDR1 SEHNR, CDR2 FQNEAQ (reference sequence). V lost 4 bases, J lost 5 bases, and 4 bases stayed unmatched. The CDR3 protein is CASSSGTGNNEQFF. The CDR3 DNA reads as TGTGCCAGCAGCTCGGGGACAGGTAACAATGAGCAGTTCTTC.

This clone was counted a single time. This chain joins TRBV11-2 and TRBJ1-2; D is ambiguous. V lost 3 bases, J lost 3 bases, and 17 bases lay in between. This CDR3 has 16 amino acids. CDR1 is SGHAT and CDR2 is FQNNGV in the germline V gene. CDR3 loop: CASSFGVPSSYYGYTF. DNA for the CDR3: TGTGCCAGCAGCTTCGGGGTTCCTTCCTCGTACTATGGCTACACCTTC.

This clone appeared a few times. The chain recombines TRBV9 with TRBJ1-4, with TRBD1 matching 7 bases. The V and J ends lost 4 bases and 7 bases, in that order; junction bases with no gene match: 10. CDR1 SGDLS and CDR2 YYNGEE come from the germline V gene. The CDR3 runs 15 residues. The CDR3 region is CASSQGVGAGEKLFF. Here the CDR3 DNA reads TGTGCCAGCAGCCAGGGGGTAGGGGCAGGTGAAAAACTGTTTTTT. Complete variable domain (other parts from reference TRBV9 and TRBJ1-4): DSGVTQTPKHLITATGQRVTLRCSPRSGDLSVYWYQQSLDQGLQFLIQYYNGEERAKGNILERFSAQQFPDLHSELNLSSLELGDSALYFCASSQGVGAGEKLFFGSGTQLSVL.

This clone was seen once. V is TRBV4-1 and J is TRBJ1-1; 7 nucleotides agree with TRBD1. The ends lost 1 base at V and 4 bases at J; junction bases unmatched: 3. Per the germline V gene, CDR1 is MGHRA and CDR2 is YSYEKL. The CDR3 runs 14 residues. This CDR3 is CASSQGQGGTEAFF. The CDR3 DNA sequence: TGCGCCAGCAGCCAAGGGCAGGGGGGCACTGAAGCTTTCTTT.

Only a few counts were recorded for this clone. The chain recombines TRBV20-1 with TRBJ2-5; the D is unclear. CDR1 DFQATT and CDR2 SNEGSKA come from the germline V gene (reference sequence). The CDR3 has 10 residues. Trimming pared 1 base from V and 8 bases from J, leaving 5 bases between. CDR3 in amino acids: CSARGVTQYF. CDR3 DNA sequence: TGCAGTGCTAGAGGTGTAACCCAGTACTTC.

CDR3: CASSATGDSSGNTIYF. The CDR3 DNA reads TGTGCCAGCAGCGCGACAGGGGACTCCTCTGGAAACACCATATATTTT. The genes are TRBV9 and TRBJ1-3; TRBD1 aligns across 8 bases. V shed 3 bases and J 0 bases; nucleotides not matched to a gene: 5. The CDR3 sequence is 16 residues long. Germline lookup yields CDR1 SGDLS and CDR2 YYNGEE.

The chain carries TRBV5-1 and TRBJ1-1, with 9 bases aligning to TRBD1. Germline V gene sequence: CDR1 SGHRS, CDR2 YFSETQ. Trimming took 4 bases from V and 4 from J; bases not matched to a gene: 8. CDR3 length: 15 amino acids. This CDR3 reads CASSPGQGIGTEAFF. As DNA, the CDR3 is TGCGCCAGCAGCCCCGGACAGGGGATAGGCACTGAAGCTTTCTTT.

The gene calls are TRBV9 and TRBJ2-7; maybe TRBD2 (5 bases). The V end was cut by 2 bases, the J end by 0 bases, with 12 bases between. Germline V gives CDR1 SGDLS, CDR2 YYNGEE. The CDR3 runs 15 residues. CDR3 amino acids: CASSVGVGSSYEQYF. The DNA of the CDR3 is TGTGCCAGCAGCGTCGGCGTGGGGAGCTCCTACGAGCAGTACTTC.

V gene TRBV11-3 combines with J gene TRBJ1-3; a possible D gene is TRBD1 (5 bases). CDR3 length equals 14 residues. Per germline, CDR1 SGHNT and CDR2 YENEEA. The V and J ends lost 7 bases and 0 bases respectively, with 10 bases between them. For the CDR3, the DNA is TGTGCCAGCACCCCGGACACCTCTGGAAACACCATATATTTT. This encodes CASTPDTSGNTIYF.

The CDR3 DNA is TGTGCTAGTGATTCCCCTACAGGGCCTACCTATGGCTACACCTTC. Encoded protein: CASDSPTGPTYGYTF. This chain connects TRBV12-5 to TRBJ1-2; maybe TRBD1 (6 bases). The CDR3 totals 15 residues. CDR1 LGHNT and CDR2 FRNRAP come from the germline V gene. Trimming shortened V by 7 bases and J by 4 bases, and 19 bases separated the two germline ends.

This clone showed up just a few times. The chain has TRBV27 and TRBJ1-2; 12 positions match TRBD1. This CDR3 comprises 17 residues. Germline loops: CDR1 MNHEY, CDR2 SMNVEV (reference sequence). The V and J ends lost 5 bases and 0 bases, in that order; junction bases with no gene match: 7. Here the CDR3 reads CASSPGTGGSANYGYTF. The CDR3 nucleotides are TGTGCCAGCAGTCCCGGGACAGGGGGCTCAGCTAACTATGGCTACACCTTC.

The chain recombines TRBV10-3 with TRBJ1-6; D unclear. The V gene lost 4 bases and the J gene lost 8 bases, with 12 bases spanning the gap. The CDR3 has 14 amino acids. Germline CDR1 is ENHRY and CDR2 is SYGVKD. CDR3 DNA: TGTGCCATCAGTGCAAACGGTTTAGATTCACCCCTCCACTTT. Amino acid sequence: CAISANGLDSPLHF.

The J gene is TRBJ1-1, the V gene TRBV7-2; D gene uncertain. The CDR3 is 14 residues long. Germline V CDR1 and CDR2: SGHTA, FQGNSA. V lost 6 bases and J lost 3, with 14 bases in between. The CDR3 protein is CASSSILGDTEAFF. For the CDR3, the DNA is TGTGCCAGCAGTTCAATTTTGGGAGACACTGAAGCTTTCTTT.